This entry is about one T cell receptor beta chain. The PCR was carried out with 60 Vbeta primers and 13 Jbeta primers. Per the authors' pipeline: Counted up in a later analysis, unique TCR beta chains came to about 80 million, with around 10 million shared. Profiling relied on immunoSEQ multiplex PCR, and the TCRdb table lists in-frame clones only, not all of them. V and J calls and clone size are given by that table; D and trimming were obtained from the DNA. Here the sample spans tens of thousands of clones, 6% to 9% being singletons. V was clipped by 5 bases and J by 7 bases; unmatched bases: 6. CDR3 length: 15 residues. In germline, CDR1 is LGHNA, CDR2 YNFKEQ. These data come from a study of cytomegalovirus exposure and HLA in healthy donors. Study overall: Drawn from HLA-typed donors, some 80 million unique TCRs were held in an early data release.

The sample was PBMCs. This TCR derives from a man aged 45-60 years in good health and CMV-seronegative. The chain joins TRBV4-2 to TRBJ2-1, with 12 bases aligning to TRBD2. The CDR3 is CASSILAGGGNEQFF. The CDR3 DNA follows: TGTGCCAGCAGCATTCTAGCGGGAGGGGGGAATGAGCAGTTCTTC.